The 18 T cell receptor beta chains below were found in one sample sequenced in a study of blood T cell repertoires in COVID-19. TCRdb's copy holds only in-frame clones and misses some; the assay was immunoSEQ multiplex PCR. Of approximately 250,000 clones listed, more than 80% are singletons. Sequencing was done on a sample of PBMCs or T cells enriched from blood (not recorded which). All receptors come from a woman between 25 and 40 years old with acute COVID-19.

The chain carries TRBV19 and TRBJ1-2; 7 bases align to TRBD1. Germline V gives CDR1 LNHDA, CDR2 SQIVND (reference sequence). This CDR3 is built from 15 residues. Trimming cost V 6 bases and J 5 bases; bases outside gene matches: 12. DNA for the CDR3: TGTGCCAGTAGCCATGGACAGGTTCAGGATTATGGCTACACCTTC. Translating it yields CASSHGQVQDYGYTF. Using reference TRBV19 and TRBJ1-2 for the parts outside the CDR3, the full variable domain is DGGITQSPKYLFRKEGQNVTLSCEQNLNHDAMYWYRQDPGQGLRLIYYSQIVNDFQKGDIAEGYSVSREKKESFPLTVTSAQKNPTAFYLCASSHGQVQDYGYTFGSGTRLTVV.

The genes are TRBV28 and TRBJ2-2; no clear D gene. V gave up 8 bases and J gave up 7 bases, with 14 bases separating them. CDR3 length: 13 amino acids. Per the germline V gene, CDR1 is MDHEN and CDR2 is SYDVKM. CDR3 nucleotides: TGTGCCAGCCGACTTGCGGTGATCGGGGAGCTGTTTTTT. Residues: CASRLAVIGELFF.

This clone was seen a handful of times. This rearrangement joins TRBV3-1 (or the pseudogene TRBV3-2) to TRBJ2-4, with 11 bases identical to TRBD1. Germline V gives CDR1 LGHDT, CDR2 YNNKEL (reference sequence). CDR3 length equals 15 residues. The J segment lost 8 bases and the V segment lost 0 bases, leaving 3 bases of the junction unmatched. The DNA for the CDR3 is TGTGCCAGCAGCCAAGATGGGGACAGGGGGGACATTCAGTACTTC. Amino acid sequence: CASSQDGDRGDIQYF.

This rearrangement joins TRBV7-9 to TRBJ2-2; D is perhaps TRBD2 (6 bases). Germline-derived CDR1 and CDR2 are SEHNR and FQNEAQ (reference sequence). Trimming removed 5 bases from V and 13 bases from J, with 11 bases in between. The CDR3 runs to 11 residues. The CDR3 spells CASSPAEGLFF. CDR3 DNA: TGTGCCAGCAGCCCGGCGGAGGGGCTGTTTTTT.

The chain combines TRBV28 with TRBJ1-5; D may be TRBD1 (6 bases). This CDR3 is 17 amino acids long. Germline CDR1 reads MDHEN; CDR2 reads SYDVKM. The V and J ends lost 7 bases and 1 base respectively, with 20 bases between them. The CDR3 nucleotides read TGTGCCAGCACCCCGGGACCCCAGGGGTACAGCAATCAGCCCCAGCATTTT. Translated: CASTPGPQGYSNQPQHF.

This chain connects TRBV19 to TRBJ1-5; 8 nucleotides match TRBD1. The CDR3 is 15 residues long. V was clipped by 4 bases and J by 1 base; unmatched bases: 3. CDR1 is LNHDA and CDR2 is SQIVND in the germline V gene (reference sequence). CDR3 in amino acids: CASSRDRGSNQPQHF. Written as DNA, the CDR3 is TGTGCCAGTAGTAGAGACAGGGGCAGCAATCAGCCCCAGCATTTT.

This sequence joins TRBV9 and TRBJ2-5; D may be TRBD2 (6 bases). Germline V gene data show CDR1 as SGDLS and CDR2 as YYNGEE. V lost 0 bases to trimming and J lost 4 bases, with 19 bases between them. The CDR3 length is 17 residues. In DNA, the CDR3 is TGTGCCAGCAGCGTAGGGATAATGGCTGGAGGGGTAGAGACCCAGTACTTC. Translating gives CASSVGIMAGGVETQYF. The complete variable domain, with remaining parts taken from reference TRBV9 and TRBJ2-5, reads DSGVTQTPKHLITATGQRVTLRCSPRSGDLSVYWYQQSLDQGLQFLIQYYNGEERAKGNILERFSAQQFPDLHSELNLSSLELGDSALYFCASSVGIMAGGVETQYFGPGTRLLVL.

V and J are TRBV5-1 and TRBJ2-7; weak D call: TRBD2 (5 bases). The germline V gene encodes CDR1 SGHRS and CDR2 YFSETQ. V lost 10 bases, J lost 4 bases, and 15 bases lay in between. This CDR3 is built from 12 residues. The DNA for the CDR3 is TGCGCCGTCTCACGGGGAGCTTACGAGCAGTACTTC. Encoded protein: CAVSRGAYEQYF.

V usage is TRBV3-1 (or the pseudogene TRBV3-2) and J usage is TRBJ2-1; TRBD2 matches 7 bases. V trimming: 3 bases; J trimming: 7 bases; junction bases outside the gene matches: 3. The CDR3 loop spans 13 amino acids. The germline V gene encodes CDR1 LGHDT and CDR2 YNNKEL (reference sequence). CDR3 sequence (DNA): TGTGCCAGCAGCCAGGGAGGGCAAAATGAGCAGTTCTTC. As protein: CASSQGGQNEQFF.

V gene TRBV18 combines with J gene TRBJ2-4, with D tentatively TRBD1 (6 bases). Germline loops: CDR1 KGHSH, CDR2 LQKENI. CDR3 length: 13 residues. Trimming stripped 4 bases from V and 12 bases from J, with 16 bases between. In DNA form, the CDR3 reads TGTGCCAGCTCACTCGAAACACGGGACAATCAGTACTTC. Translation: CASSLETRDNQYF.

The gene calls are TRBV10-3 and TRBJ2-3, with TRBD2 matching over 11 bases. The CDR3 sequence is 16 residues long. Germline values: CDR1 ENHRY, CDR2 SYGVKD. V lost 3 bases and J lost 2; bases outside the gene matches: 4. CDR3 sequence (DNA): TGTGCCATCAGTGAAGGGACTAGCGGATCCACAGATACGCAGTATTTT. The encoded protein is CAISEGTSGSTDTQYF.

The chain couples TRBV12-3 or TRBV12-4 to TRBJ1-6; D gene ambiguous. Trimming left V 4 bases short and J 7 bases short, with 8 bases between. CDR3 length equals 13 residues. The CDR3 sequence is CASSYRPNSPLHF. In DNA, the CDR3 is TGTGCCAGCAGTTACAGACCGAATTCACCCCTCCACTTT.

This rearrangement joins TRBV3-1 (or the pseudogene TRBV3-2) to TRBJ2-7; 10 bases line up with TRBD2. Germline lookup yields CDR1 LGHDT and CDR2 YNNKEL (reference sequence). The CDR3 consists of 13 residues. The ends lost 3 bases at V and 6 bases at J; junction bases unmatched: 2. The chain's CDR3 is CASSQLAGVEQYF. The CDR3 bases are TGTGCCAGCAGCCAGCTAGCGGGAGTCGAGCAGTACTTC.

The rearrangement joins TRBV21-1 to TRBJ2-1; the table names TRBD2, a call not compared with the DNA. TRBV21-1 is a pseudogene segment. There are 15 residues in the CDR3. The DNA of the CDR3 is TGTGCCAGCAGCAAGACTAGCGGAGCGTACAATGAGCAGTTCTTC. Amino acid sequence: CASSKTSGAYNEQFF.

The chain uses TRBV5-6 and TRBJ2-3; D may be TRBD1 (6 bases). This CDR3 comprises 15 residues. CDR1 and CDR2 from the germline V gene are SGHDT and YYEEEE. Deletions cut 5 bases from V and 0 bases from J, with 13 bases between. The CDR3 DNA is TGTGCCAGCAGAACTAGAGGGGGAAGCACAGATACGCAGTATTTT. The encoded protein is CASRTRGGSTDTQYF.

The chain has TRBV4-3 and TRBJ2-2; D might be TRBD2 (6 bases). This CDR3 is built from 17 residues. Trimming cost V 4 bases and J 7 bases, with 22 bases left between them. Germline V gene lookup returns CDR1 LGHNA and CDR2 YSLEER. The CDR3 protein is CASSLMGLASRGGELFF. The DNA of the CDR3 is TGCGCCAGCAGCCTGATGGGTCTAGCGAGTCGGGGCGGGGAGCTGTTTTTT.

The chain has TRBV4-1 and TRBJ2-7, with TRBD2 as a possible D gene (5 bases). Germline CDR1 is MGHRA and CDR2 is YSYEKL. Trimming left V 0 bases short and J 2 bases short, with 11 bases between. The CDR3 loop spans 15 amino acids. The CDR3 DNA is TGCGCCAGCAGCCAAGACGGGGTCCTAACCTACGAGCAGTACTTC. This codes for CASSQDGVLTYEQYF.

The J gene is TRBJ2-4, the V gene TRBV6-5; D perhaps matches TRBD2 (6 bases). This CDR3 has 16 residues. Germline CDR1 is MNHEY and CDR2 is SVGAGI. Trimming left V 2 bases short and J 0 bases short, with 11 bases between. The CDR3, as DNA: TGTGCCAGCAGTTACATGGGGGGAACAGCCAAAAACATTCAGTACTTC. This codes for CASSYMGGTAKNIQYF.